Below are 14 T cell receptor beta chains sequenced from a single sample in a study of T cell repertoires in cytomegalovirus infection. TCRdb re-derived calls from the reads in MiXCR, one entry per CDR3 protein. The table includes more than 150,000 distinct CDR3 sequences, approximately 17% detected once. Sequencing was carried out using CD8+ T cells from PBMCs. These receptors came from a human donor in good health (CMV status not recorded). Some clones in this sample may be carry-over from other donors' samples.

This chain links TRBV7-6 with TRBJ2-7; D is uncertain. CDR3 length: 15 residues. Germline V lookup: CDR1 SGHVS, CDR2 FNYEAQ. V lost 5 bases, J lost 3 bases, and 17 bases lay in between. The chain's CDR3 is CASSLALERDYEQYF. In DNA form, the CDR3 reads TGTGCCAGCAGCCTCGCGCTAGAACGAGACTACGAGCAGTACTTC.

This clonotype turned up a few times. The chain joins TRBV6-1 to TRBJ1-1, with 7 bases that match TRBD1. Germline loops: CDR1 MNHNS, CDR2 SASEGT. The J segment lost 4 bases and the V segment lost 5 bases, leaving 4 bases of the junction unmatched. This CDR3 has 13 amino acids. The CDR3 region is CASSPYRGTEAFF. The CDR3 DNA is TGTGCCAGCAGTCCCTACAGGGGCACTGAAGCTTTCTTT.

This clonotype was recorded many times. V gene TRBV7-2 combines with J gene TRBJ2-3, with a weak D call TRBD1 (6 bases). The CDR3 runs 17 residues. V lost 7 bases and J lost 1, with 21 bases in between. CDR1 is SGHTA and CDR2 is FQGNSA in the germline V gene. CDR3 amino acids: CASTFPDRSTGTDTQYF. The CDR3 DNA is TGTGCCAGCACGTTCCCGGACAGATCGACTGGCACAGATACGCAGTATTTT.

This clonotype has a handful of counts. This sequence joins TRBV20-1 and TRBJ2-1, with D hard to call. The length of the CDR3 is 13 residues. V gave up 6 bases and J gave up 4 bases, with 13 bases separating them. Germline CDR1 and CDR2: DFQATT and SNEGSKA (reference sequence). The CDR3 sequence is CSALHGLYNEQFF. In nucleotides, the CDR3 is TGCAGTGCCCTCCATGGGCTTTACAATGAGCAGTTCTTC.

The chain couples TRBV20-1 to TRBJ1-1; 8 bases are a match to TRBD1. CDR3 length equals 12 residues. Per germline, CDR1 DFQATT and CDR2 SNEGSKA (reference sequence). With V trimmed by 6 bases and J by 4 bases, 4 bases remained unmatched. The CDR3 nucleotides are TGCAGTGCGTGGACAGGGCCCACTGAAGCTTTCTTT. Translated: CSAWTGPTEAFF.

This chain connects TRBV29-1 to TRBJ1-2; a weak D match, TRBD1 (5 bases). V was pared by 6 bases and J by 2 bases, with 19 bases between. Germline values: CDR1 SQVTM, CDR2 ANQGSEA. This CDR3 has 15 residues. The CDR3 nucleotides read TGCAGCGTGTTTCTATGGAGGACAAGCAACTATGGCTACACCTTC. Protein: CSVFLWRTSNYGYTF.

This clonotype was picked up a small number of times. This CDR3 reads CAIRQGRNTEAFF. For the CDR3, the DNA is TGTGCCATCAGACAGGGGCGGAACACTGAAGCTTTCTTT. This sequence joins TRBV28 and TRBJ1-1; 8 nucleotides align to TRBD1. CDR1 and CDR2 (germline): MDHEN, SYDVKM. V trimming: 10 bases; J trimming: 1 base; junction bases outside the gene matches: 5. The CDR3 is made up of 13 amino acids.

CDR3: CASRLPSASGTHNEQFF. For the CDR3, the DNA is TGTGCCAGCAGACTACCTTCGGCTAGCGGGACCCACAATGAGCAGTTCTTC. J is TRBJ2-1 and V is TRBV11-2; TRBD2 matches at 9 bases. The CDR3 covers 17 residues. Germline CDR1 and CDR2: SGHAT and FQNNGV. V gave up 6 bases and J gave up 5 bases; unmatched junction bases: 14.

The CDR3, as DNA: TGTGCCAGCAGCGCAAGTTCAAGGATGGGTTACGAGCAGTACTTC. It encodes CASSASSRMGYEQYF. The chain carries TRBV14 and TRBJ2-7; D remains ambiguous. In germline, CDR1 is SGHDN, CDR2 FVKESK. The CDR3 has 15 amino acids. The V end lost 5 bases, the J end lost 4 bases, and 18 bases lay between the germline ends.

This clonotype was picked up a small number of times. The CDR3 reads CASSYGRGDNEQFF. CDR3 coding DNA: TGTGCCAGCAGTTACGGCAGGGGGGACAATGAGCAGTTCTTC. The chain uses TRBV6-2 or TRBV6-3 and TRBJ2-1; D might be TRBD1 (7 bases). Trimming cost V 2 bases and J 5 bases, with 10 bases left between them. The germline V gene has CDR1 MNHEY and CDR2 SVGEGT. This CDR3 has 14 residues.

J is TRBJ1-2 and V is TRBV20-1, with a tentative D call TRBD1 (5 bases). Deletions cut 7 bases from V and 9 bases from J, with 24 bases between. The length of the CDR3 is 14 residues. Germline assignment: CDR1 DFQATT and CDR2 SNEGSKA (reference sequence). CDR3 loop: CSVLSPDRAHRYTF. CDR3 nucleotides: TGCAGTGTTCTCTCCCCAGACAGAGCACATCGCTACACCTTC.

With regard to this clonotype: A clone one base away is much larger, so this may be a read error. V and J are TRBV28 and TRBJ1-5, with 7 positions matching TRBD1. Germline CDR1 and CDR2: MDHEN and SYDVKM. The CDR3 covers 16 residues. J was trimmed by 4 bases and V by 3 bases; bases with no gene match: 9. The CDR3 DNA follows: TGTGCCAGCAGTTTCGTCGGGACAGAAAATAATCAGCCCCAGCATTTT. This gives the protein CASSFVGTENNQPQHF.

This clonotype was counted between two and nine times. The chain has TRBV7-2 and TRBJ1-1; D not resolved. Germline loops: CDR1 SGHTA, CDR2 FQGNSA. The CDR3 extends over 15 amino acids. V shed 5 bases and J shed 2 bases, with 15 bases lying between them. CDR3 sequence (DNA): TGTGCCAGCAGCCCCCGGTTGGCGCTAAACACTGAAGCTTTCTTT. It is translated as CASSPRLALNTEAFF.

The rearrangement joins TRBV6-2 or TRBV6-3 to TRBJ2-1; 12 bases map to TRBD2. The CDR3 spans 15 residues. V dropped 4 bases and J dropped 7; count of bases not matched to a gene: 5. The V gene's germline CDR1 is MNHEY and CDR2 SVGEGT. This CDR3 is CASSLLAGGANEQFF. The CDR3 coding sequence is TGTGCCAGCAGTTTACTAGCGGGGGGCGCAAATGAGCAGTTCTTC.